The sequence of this TCR beta chain was determined in a study of T cell responses to AZD1222 COVID-19 vaccine (dated by TCRdb to the early 2020s). Looking at the study overall: TCR sequencing was performed for 230 to 250 trial participants, of whom around 200 were given two doses of AZD1222 and roughly 25 were given two doses of MenACWY control vaccine. Trial participants were enrolled by age into subgroups of 18-55, 56-69 and 70-plus years, and around 150, 28 and 57 TCR-sequenced participants, respectively, were included in these subgroups.

The investigation overall reported the following: Because no samples from the day 14 peak response were available, repertoires could be characterized only after the peak T cell response. Most participants were white British and females outnumbered males, and the authors suggested that clonal diversity may have been underestimated. Conclusions about previously exposed vaccinees are limited because only six or seven AZD1222 recipients were SARS-CoV-2 seropositive at baseline. CD4 TCRs associated with the vaccine covered the entire spike protein, and the dominant responses were in regions 160-218 and 743-854. Epitopes outside the regions mutated in the B.1.351 and B.1.1.7 variants were reportedly recognized by nearly half of the unique spike-specific TCRs. The 56-69-year group was small, and its depth increase did not reach significance, likely because of low power. After two AZD1222 doses, spike-specific TCR breadth and depth were significantly higher than at day 0 and than in MenACWY recipients.

From cysteine to phenylalanine, the CDR3 is 17 amino acids long. Kept here is only the CDR3 DNA, which spans 51 bases and is read in frame from base 1. V is pared back by 3 bases and J by 7 bases, with 19 bases lying between the germline termini. CDR1 and CDR2 (LGHDT, YNNKEL) derive from the germline V gene (reference sequence). The CDR3 regions of human TCRbeta chains were analyzed by immunosequencing. As for the original processing: TCRs in the repertoires were compared against a reference library of SARS-CoV-2-specific TCRs that had been generated with the MIRA antigen-specificity platform. Breadth was defined as the fraction of unique TCRs that were SARS-CoV-2-associated. Depth was defined as the fraction of total T cells that were SARS-CoV-2-associated. Using the MIRA data, every spike-specific TCR was mapped to the spike region that the TCR reacted to and assigned to either a CD4 or a CD8 class. Log10-transformed breadth and depth values were compared by one-way ANOVA with Sidak's multiple comparisons tests. Held by TCRdb, this immuneACCESS table contains in-frame sequences only and omits some clones. Under half of the omission traces to an unresolved V gene where checked; the cause of the rest is unknown. V, J and clone size were drawn from that table, and D and trimming were deduced from the DNA. Within this sample are 150,000 to 200,000 clones, with about 92% of them counted one time only. The ten largest clonotypes hold approximately 0.98% of the sample.

In the case of this clone: Which antigen it targets is not known. Per-base quality was not reported, and no clone a single base away is much larger than it.

This specimen's time point label, per the study, means: about 28 days (+/-7) after the second vaccine dose. AZD1222 recipients with second doses at about 4 weeks or about 12 weeks were pooled, because spike-specific TCR depth and breadth did not differ between schedules. Samples from vaccinated people were obtained from the UK trials COV001 and COV002, which included a single-blind randomized controlled phase 2/3 trial of AZD1222 (ChAdOx1 nCoV-19) in healthy adults. Trial participant PBMC samples were collected at day 0 and day 28 after the second dose for TCRbeta chain sequencing. This TCR was recovered from an adult who received the AZD1222 COVID-19 vaccine. The V and J segments used are TRBV3-1 (or the pseudogene TRBV3-2) and TRBJ1-6; possibly the D gene is TRBD1, per 5 matching bases. Material: peripheral blood, obtained 28 days after the second AZD1222 dose. The sequenced DNA: TGTGCCAGCAGCCACCTCTCAGGCGGGGGTGGGAATTCACCCCTCCACTTT. The translation is CASSHLSGGGGNSPLHF.